This is a list of T cell receptor beta chains from one sample in a study of cytomegalovirus exposure and HLA in healthy donors. Profiling relied on immunoSEQ multiplex PCR, and the TCRdb table lists in-frame clones only, not all of them. The table has about 120,000 clones, under 80% seen once. Sample: PBMCs. The receptors here all came from a man aged 55 to 70 in good health and CMV-seropositive. CDR3s include the opening cysteine and the closing phenylalanine or tryptophan. A D gene is named only where the DNA matches it firmly.

j_gene,v_gene,d_gene,CDR3aa
TRBJ2-3,TRBV5-1,-,CASSFAGSTDTQYF
TRBJ2-7,TRBV11-2,-,CASSLARGVYEQYF
TRBJ2-7,TRBV7-6,TRBD2,CASSLARGGGSYEQYF
TRBJ1-1,TRBV30,-,CAWSRLNTEAFF
TRBJ1-4,TRBV28,TRBD1,CASSLRGPGTTNEKLFF
TRBJ1-4,TRBV6-5,-,CASSSVRENEKLFF
TRBJ1-1,TRBV5-6,-,CASSDYSRMNTEAFF
TRBJ2-2,TRBV30,TRBD2,CAWSPSGRESGELFF
TRBJ1-1,TRBV6-6,-,CASRARSHTEAFF
TRBJ2-1,TRBV7-3,TRBD1,CASSRDRGGYNEQFF
TRBJ2-7,TRBV30,TRBD1,CAWGLDRGYEQYF
TRBJ1-5,TRBV19,-,CASSIGESMGNQPQHF
TRBJ1-5,TRBV6-1,-,CASSEQEQPQHF
TRBJ1-4,TRBV30,-,CAWSPTANEKLFF
TRBJ2-5,TRBV6-1,-,CASKLWAGGETQYF
TRBJ2-5,TRBV11-2,TRBD1,CASSLPGTVQETQYF
TRBJ2-7,TRBV14,-,CASSQVGNLYEQYF
TRBJ1-4,TRBV5-1,TRBD1,CASSATGTGNEKLFF
TRBJ2-7,TRBV27,TRBD2,CASSLLGSGSEVYEQYF
TRBJ1-5,TRBV6-6,-,CASSYTGNQPQHF
TRBJ1-2,TRBV12-5,-,CASGVSPGRNGYTF
TRBJ2-1,TRBV6-1,-,CASSRPRAPGNEQFF
TRBJ1-5,TRBV2,-,CASSFTGRGNQPQHF
TRBJ2-3,TRBV10-3,-,CATEGDSSGGTDTQYF
TRBJ2-2,TRBV25-1,TRBD1,CASQLPGGTGELFF
TRBJ2-3,TRBV2,TRBD2,CASLAGDGTDTQYF
TRBJ1-5,TRBV5-5,TRBD1,CASSQTGSNQPQHF
TRBJ2-1,TRBV19,-,CASSPRTVYNEQFF
TRBJ2-1,TRBV5-1,TRBD2,CASSLGGGSSYNEQFF
TRBJ1-5,TRBV19,-,CASSETKGGFNQPQHF
TRBJ2-1,TRBV5-5,TRBD2,CASSLTSGSMNEQFF
TRBJ2-5,TRBV6-1,TRBD2,CASSERSTAGGGYQETQYF
TRBJ1-6,TRBV10-2,-,CASSERGSSYNSPLHF
TRBJ1-2,TRBV28,-,CASSLPVGANYGYTF
TRBJ1-1,TRBV13,-,CASSLQNSPTEAFF
TRBJ2-7,TRBV14,TRBD1,CASSQGRTGGYEQYF
TRBJ1-2,TRBV27,-,CASSRTDGRLGYTF
TRBJ1-2,TRBV5-5,-,CAGSLGGLGGYTF
TRBJ2-3,TRBV5-1,TRBD2,CASSPLAGAITDTQYF
TRBJ2-7,TRBV5-4,TRBD1,CASSAGQGYYEQYF
TRBJ2-3,TRBV9,-,CASSLTSVGKEADTQYF
TRBJ1-1,TRBV2,TRBD1,CASRRQGVTEAFF
TRBJ2-5,TRBV10-1,-,CASSESVGRETQYF
TRBJ2-1,TRBV20-1,-,CSATESREQFF
TRBJ1-1,TRBV18,-,CASSPTSGEAEAFF
TRBJ1-1,TRBV7-8,-,CASSTTGARAFF
TRBJ2-1,TRBV5-1,-,CASTPSDHEQFF
TRBJ2-1,TRBV6-1,TRBD2,CASSKLAGGVNEQFF
TRBJ1-1,TRBV7-3,-,CASSLTSGGEAFF
TRBJ2-7,TRBV2,TRBD1,CASSEWTGDTYEQYF
TRBJ2-1,TRBV7-6,TRBD2,CASSLARRGLADFREQFF
TRBJ2-7,TRBV6-1,-,CASSGGTATYEQYF
TRBJ1-6,TRBV2,-,CASSERRGSIDSPLHF
TRBJ1-3,TRBV6-6,TRBD1,CASTNGQGTGNTIYF
TRBJ1-1,TRBV2,-,CASSETGYTEAFF